This T cell receptor (beta chain) was obtained from a study of T-cell memory formation after mild COVID-19. Study context: TCR clustering was largely donor specific. Broader study findings: Day 15 to 85 contracting clones showed balanced CD4/CD8; later expanders leaned CD4+. Cross-reactive memory seemingly joined, as some responding clones were found in pre-infection memory. Largely, contracting CD4+ clones fell within CM and EM, and contracting CD8+ clones within EMRA.

In TCRdb, the 5' RACE reads were re-called with MiXCR into one record per CDR3 protein. Among 140,000 or so distinct CDR3 sequences, 13% to 15% were seen once, and the ten largest hold 28%. The CDR3 contains 13 residues. Germline loops: CDR1 SGHTA, CDR2 FQGNSA. With V trimmed by 4 bases and J by 3 bases, 2 bases remained unmatched. On this clonotype itself: Its antigen is still unknown.

The source is an adult woman who had mild COVID-19 (a few samples of this study predate the infection). Cell type and time point are not known. The chain links TRBV7-2 to TRBJ1-2; 7 bases line up with TRBD1. Sequences were obtained from PBMCs or a T cell subset sorted from them (not recorded which). The CDR3 reads CASSSGQHYGYTF. CDR3 nucleotide sequence: TGTGCCAGCAGCTCGGGACAGCACTATGGCTACACCTTC.